This TCR beta chain was found in a study of beta chain features in type 1 diabetes. CDR1 is SGDLS, CDR2 YYNGEE, per germline. The germline V and J ends were trimmed by 3 bases and 2 bases, with 10 bases remaining between them. This CDR3 region has 14 residues. Of the isolated RNA, all was reverse transcribed, and so the sequenced material was expressed TCRB transcripts. Data came from immunoSEQ multiplex PCR; TCRdb stores just in-frame clones and leaves some out. The sample has roughly 130,000 clones, about 8.7% seen once. Source material: central memory CD4+ T cells from blood. The sequence was obtained from a man aged 18 to 30 in good health. The J gene is TRBJ2-3, the V gene TRBV9, with TRBD1 as a possible D gene (5 bases). The CDR3 sequence: CASSADRYTDTQYF. Written as DNA, the CDR3 is TGTGCCAGCAGCGCAGACAGATACACAGATACGCAGTATTTT. Full variable domain (remainder filled in from reference TRBV9 and TRBJ2-3): DSGVTQTPKHLITATGQRVTLRCSPRSGDLSVYWYQQSLDQGLQFLIQYYNGEERAKGNILERFSAQQFPDLHSELNLSSLELGDSALYFCASSADRYTDTQYFGPGTRLTVL.